This entry lists 32 T cell receptor beta chains sequenced from one sample in a study of blood T cell repertoires in COVID-19. Clones were read by immunoSEQ multiplex PCR, and TCRdb kept only the in-frame ones, dropping some. In the table there are 56,000 or so clones, 65% to 90% of which are singletons. The material sequenced was peripheral blood. The receptors originated from a human donor in a cohort sampled during active COVID-19.

The chain joins TRBV7-2 to TRBJ1-3, with D uncertain. The germline V and J ends were trimmed by 3 bases and 2 bases, with 14 bases remaining between them. The CDR3 runs to 16 residues. From germline, CDR1 is SGHTA and CDR2 FQGNSA. CDR3 nucleotide sequence: TGTGCCAGCAGCTTTTCTTCGGGAATGGCTGGAAACACCATATATTTT. Translation gives CASSFSSGMAGNTIYF.

This clone was observed once. The DNA of the CDR3 is TGTGCCAGCTCACCTTCCCCAGACGAGCAGTACTTC. Its translation is CASSPSPDEQYF. The chain links TRBV18 to TRBJ2-7; D is uncertain. Deletions cut 3 bases from V and 5 bases from J, with 8 bases between. The CDR3 length is 12 residues. Germline V CDR1 and CDR2: KGHSH, LQKENI.

This clone was seen a single time. The chain couples TRBV25-1 to TRBJ2-5; tentative D call: TRBD2 (7 bases). CDR3 length equals 17 residues. V shed 1 base and J shed 5 bases, with 20 bases lying between them. Germline lookup yields CDR1 MGHDK and CDR2 SYGVNS. CDR3 in DNA: TGTGCCAGCAGTGAATCGGGGGGCAGCGCGCTCCGGGAGACCCAGTACTTC. Translating it yields CASSESGGSALRETQYF.

This clone showed up just a few times. As DNA, the CDR3 is TGTGCCAGCAGCCCGGAGCGGTACAATGAGCAGTTCTTC. Encoded protein: CASSPERYNEQFF. V gene TRBV11-2 combines with J gene TRBJ2-1; TRBD2 is a possible D gene (5 bases). V lost 5 bases to trimming and J lost 4 bases, with 9 bases between them. Per germline, CDR1 SGHAT and CDR2 FQNNGV. The CDR3 runs to 13 residues.

The gene calls are TRBV29-1 and TRBJ2-1, with a weak D call TRBD2 (5 bases). V lost 5 bases and J lost 1, with 9 bases in between. The CDR3 runs 13 residues. Germline V gives CDR1 SQVTM, CDR2 ANQGSEA. The CDR3 reads CSVRESSYNEQFF. The CDR3 bases are TGCAGCGTTCGGGAAAGTTCCTACAATGAGCAGTTCTTC.

CDR3 in amino acids: CASSITRFYGYTF. CDR3 coding DNA: TGTGCCAGCAGCATTACCAGGTTCTATGGCTACACCTTC. V and J are TRBV6-2 or TRBV6-3 and TRBJ1-2; D ambiguous. The germline V and J ends were trimmed by 6 bases and 4 bases, with 12 bases remaining between them. Per germline, CDR1 MNHEY and CDR2 SVGEGT. This CDR3 contains 13 residues.

The chain couples TRBV7-9 to TRBJ2-5; 9 nucleotides align to TRBD1. The germline V gene encodes CDR1 SEHNR and CDR2 FQNEAQ (reference sequence). Trimming at V came to 4 bases and at J to 5 bases, leaving 11 bases not matched to a gene. The CDR3 runs to 16 residues. The CDR3 here is CASSYRRQGEVETQYF. CDR3 sequence (DNA): TGTGCCAGCAGCTACCGTCGACAGGGGGAAGTGGAGACCCAGTACTTC.

The chain employs TRBV5-1 and TRBJ2-3, with TRBD2 matching over 9 bases. V lost 0 bases, J lost 0 bases, and 8 bases stayed unmatched. Germline CDR1 SGHRS, CDR2 YFSETQ. The CDR3 has 18 residues. CDR3 DNA sequence: TGCGCCAGCAGCTTGGGCGTTAGCGGGAGATCTAGCACAGATACGCAGTATTTT. It specifies CASSLGVSGRSSTDTQYF.

This clone has only a few counts. The genes are TRBV27 and TRBJ2-1, with TRBD2 matching 7 bases. The CDR3 contains 15 residues. With V trimmed by 4 bases and J by 4 bases, 7 bases remained unmatched. The V gene's germline CDR1 is MNHEY and CDR2 SMNVEV (reference sequence). CDR3 DNA sequence: TGTGCCAGCAGTTCTGGGAGGGCCCTTTACAATGAGCAGTTCTTC. It codes for CASSSGRALYNEQFF.

This chain joins TRBV2 and TRBJ1-4, with TRBD1 matching over 9 bases. The CDR3 runs 15 residues. Trimming at V came to 6 bases and at J to 8 bases, leaving 10 bases not matched to a gene. Germline V lookup: CDR1 SNHLY, CDR2 FYNNEI. CDR3 DNA: TGTGCCAGCAGCGCCACACAGGGGGCCCGGGAAAAACTGTTTTTT. Residues: CASSATQGAREKLFF. Full variable domain (remainder filled in from reference TRBV2 and TRBJ1-4): EPEVTQTPSHQVTQMGQEVILRCVPISNHLYFYWYRQILGQKVEFLVSFYNNEISEKSEIFDDQFSVERPDGSNFTLKIRSTKLEDSAMYFCASSATQGAREKLFFGSGTQLSVL.

This sequence joins TRBV10-3 and TRBJ2-2; D may be TRBD1 (5 bases). This CDR3 region has 14 residues. Germline values: CDR1 ENHRY, CDR2 SYGVKD. V gave up 3 bases and J gave up 0 bases, with 5 bases separating them. For the CDR3, the DNA is TGTGCCATCAGTGAAGGGGCGAACACCGGGGAGCTGTTTTTT. Translating gives CAISEGANTGELFF.

This rearrangement joins TRBV5-4 to TRBJ1-1; possible D gene TRBD1, 6 bases. Germline CDR1 reads SGHNT; CDR2 reads YYREEE (reference sequence). Trimming removed 4 bases at V and 7 bases at J, with 20 bases between. The CDR3 has 15 amino acids. The CDR3 DNA reads TGTGCCAGCAGCCTCCAGTACGGGACATCTCTTGAAGCTTTCTTT. It translates to CASSLQYGTSLEAFF.

This rearrangement joins TRBV2 to TRBJ2-7; 8 bases line up with TRBD1. V shed 8 bases, J shed 0 bases, and the junction held 9 bases outside the gene matches. The CDR3 extends over 15 amino acids. Germline V gene sequence: CDR1 SNHLY, CDR2 FYNNEI. CDR3 in amino acids: CASQIQGAASYEQYF. The CDR3 DNA is TGTGCCAGCCAAATTCAGGGGGCGGCCTCCTACGAGCAGTACTTC.

The chain employs TRBV11-2 and TRBJ2-5; D is unresolved. Per germline, CDR1 SGHAT and CDR2 FQNNGV. Trimming left V 0 bases short and J 4 bases short, with 9 bases between. The CDR3 is made up of 14 amino acids. The CDR3 DNA follows: TGTGCCAGCAGCTTAGATCGGGTAACAGAGACCCAGTACTTC. Amino acid sequence: CASSLDRVTETQYF.

In its sample, this clone ranks as medium-sized (0.01 to 0.1%). The rearrangement joins TRBV21-1 to TRBJ2-1; TRBD2, the table's D call, was not compared with the DNA. TRBV21-1 is shown as a pseudogene. The CDR3 has 15 residues. Here the CDR3 DNA reads TGTGCCAGCAGCTCGCCGAGCGGGAGGGACGATGAGCAGTTCTTC. Amino acids: CASSSPSGRDDEQFF.

V and J are TRBV19 and TRBJ2-2, with D maybe TRBD2 (5 bases). Germline CDR1 reads LNHDA; CDR2 reads SQIVND (reference sequence). Trimming took 3 bases from V and 7 from J, leaving 9 bases between them. This CDR3 is built from 13 residues. The CDR3 sequence: CASSIGVNGELFF. CDR3 DNA: TGTGCCAGTAGTATCGGGGTCAACGGGGAGCTGTTTTTT.

This chain joins TRBV5-5 and TRBJ2-1; tentative D call: TRBD1 (5 bases). The germline CDR1 and CDR2 sequences are SGHKS and YYEKEE (reference sequence). V lost 3 bases, J lost 4 bases, and 11 bases lay in between. This CDR3 contains 14 residues. The CDR3: CASSSAAGYNEQFF. The DNA of the CDR3 is TGTGCCAGCAGCTCGGCGGCAGGGTACAATGAGCAGTTCTTC. Drawing the rest from reference TRBV5-5 and TRBJ2-1, the complete variable domain is DAGVTQSPTHLIKTRGQQVTLRCSPISGHKSVSWYQQVLGQGPQFIFQYYEKEERGRGNFPDRFSARQFPNYSSELNVNALLLGDSALYLCASSSAAGYNEQFFGPGTRLTVL.

This chain links TRBV18 with TRBJ1-1, with a tentative D call TRBD1 (5 bases). This CDR3 comprises 15 residues. V was cut by 4 bases and J by 5 bases, with 17 bases left in between. Germline CDR1 KGHSH, CDR2 LQKENI. CDR3 sequence: CASSLGPREYTEAFF. CDR3 coding DNA: TGTGCCAGCTCACTGGGGCCGAGAGAATATACTGAAGCTTTCTTT.

The V and J genes are TRBV14 and TRBJ1-2, with 8 bases aligning to TRBD1. CDR1 SGHDN and CDR2 FVKESK come from the germline V gene. CDR3 length: 13 amino acids. The V and J ends lost 3 bases and 4 bases, in that order; junction bases with no gene match: 1. The CDR3 region is CASSQGQVYGYTF. CDR3 coding DNA: TGTGCCAGCAGCCAGGGACAGGTCTATGGCTACACCTTC.

The rearrangement links TRBV5-1 to TRBJ2-1, with TRBD1 matching over 10 bases. Germline values: CDR1 SGHRS, CDR2 YFSETQ. V lost 6 bases, J lost 7 bases, and 7 bases stayed unmatched. This CDR3 comprises 14 residues. The CDR3 here is CASINGQGGNEQFF. The DNA of the CDR3 is TGCGCCAGCATCAATGGACAGGGGGGGAATGAGCAGTTCTTC. The full variable domain, rest sourced from reference TRBV5-1 and TRBJ2-1, is KAGVTQTPRYLIKTRGQQVTLSCSPISGHRSVSWYQQTPGQGLQFLFEYFSETQRNKGNFPGRFSGRQFSNSRSEMNVSTLELGDSALYLCASINGQGGNEQFFGPGTRLTVL.

This clone has a single count. The chain is built from TRBV5-1 and TRBJ2-3, with TRBD1 matching 8 bases. CDR1 is SGHRS, CDR2 YFSETQ, per germline. With V trimmed by 1 base and J by 4 bases, 8 bases remained unmatched. The CDR3 has 16 amino acids. The CDR3 sequence is CASSLSGQGNPDTQYF. CDR3 coding DNA: TGCGCCAGCAGCTTGAGTGGACAGGGTAACCCAGATACGCAGTATTTT.

The genes are TRBV5-4 and TRBJ2-1; 10 bases map to TRBD1. V shed 4 bases and J 9 bases; nucleotides not matched to a gene: 13. The V gene's germline CDR1 is SGHNT and CDR2 YYREEE (reference sequence). CDR3 length equals 16 residues. In DNA form, the CDR3 reads TGTGCCAGCAGCCCCGGGACAGGGGTCCCTAAGGGTGAGCAGTTCTTC. Translated: CASSPGTGVPKGEQFF.

The rearrangement joins TRBV6-5 to TRBJ2-5; 7 bases fit TRBD2. With V trimmed by 6 bases and J by 5 bases, 0 bases remained unmatched. The germline V gene has CDR1 MNHEY and CDR2 SVGAGI. The CDR3 is 11 amino acids. The CDR3 loop reads CASRGGETQYF. The CDR3 DNA reads TGTGCCAGCAGGGGAGGGGAGACCCAGTACTTC.

This chain uses TRBV7-9 with TRBJ2-2; D gene unclear. The CDR3 covers 15 residues. Germline loops: CDR1 SEHNR, CDR2 FQNEAQ (reference sequence). Trimming took 7 bases from V and 3 from J, leaving 15 bases between them. The CDR3 DNA reads TGTGCCAGCACTGACAAAAGCCGCGACACCGGGGAGCTGTTTTTT. This encodes CASTDKSRDTGELFF.

This sequence joins TRBV5-1 and TRBJ2-7, with 8 nucleotides matching TRBD2. Germline V gene sequence: CDR1 SGHRS, CDR2 YFSETQ. V gave up 4 bases and J gave up 1 base; unmatched junction bases: 4. The length of the CDR3 is 14 residues. CDR3: CASSRGTSSYEQYF. For the CDR3, the DNA is TGCGCCAGCAGCAGGGGGACTAGTTCCTACGAGCAGTACTTC. The full variable domain, its missing parts supplied by reference TRBV5-1 and TRBJ2-7, is KAGVTQTPRYLIKTRGQQVTLSCSPISGHRSVSWYQQTPGQGLQFLFEYFSETQRNKGNFPGRFSGRQFSNSRSEMNVSTLELGDSALYLCASSRGTSSYEQYFGPGTRLTVT.

The chain employs TRBV28 and TRBJ2-2; possible D gene TRBD1, 5 bases. This CDR3 has 16 amino acids. Trimming left V 5 bases short and J 6 bases short, with 19 bases between. Germline V gene data show CDR1 as MDHEN and CDR2 as SYDVKM. As DNA, the CDR3 is TGTGCCAGCAGTCCAACTTACGGAGCCAGGGCCGGGGAGCTGTTTTTT. Protein: CASSPTYGARAGELFF.

The chain has TRBV18 and TRBJ1-2, with 8 bases aligning to TRBD1. V shed 4 bases and J 2 bases; nucleotides not matched to a gene: 12. The CDR3 is 17 amino acids. CDR1 is KGHSH and CDR2 is LQKENI in the germline V gene. CDR3 protein: CASSLDHQGASNYGYTF. The CDR3 DNA sequence: TGTGCCAGCTCACTCGACCATCAGGGGGCGTCCAACTATGGCTACACCTTC.

This chain uses TRBV7-2 with TRBJ2-7; D perhaps matches TRBD2 (5 bases). This CDR3 has 14 amino acids. Germline lookup yields CDR1 SGHTA and CDR2 FQGNSA. V lost 0 bases and J lost 2, with 8 bases in between. CDR3 nucleotide sequence: TGTGCCAGCAGCTTAGCGGGAGTGGCCTACGAGCAGTACTTC. This encodes CASSLAGVAYEQYF.

This chain joins TRBV4-2 and TRBJ2-7; the D is unclear. Germline V gives CDR1 LGHNA, CDR2 YNFKEQ. CDR3 length: 15 amino acids. Trimming removed 0 bases at V and 0 bases at J, with 9 bases between. CDR3 protein: CASSQDLRSSYEQYF. CDR3 nucleotide sequence: TGTGCCAGCAGCCAAGATCTGAGGTCCTCCTACGAGCAGTACTTC.

The genes are TRBV27 and TRBJ2-3; unclear D gene. The V gene lost 8 bases and the J gene lost 2 bases, with 17 bases spanning the gap. Germline V gives CDR1 MNHEY, CDR2 SMNVEV (reference sequence). The CDR3 spans 15 residues. The CDR3 protein is CASLDPAENTDTQYF. CDR3 nucleotides: TGTGCCAGCCTCGACCCCGCGGAGAACACAGATACGCAGTATTTT.

The chain uses TRBV5-1 and TRBJ2-7; 8 bases are shared with TRBD2. Losses at the gene ends were 4 bases for V and 4 bases for J; bases not matched to a gene: 10. This CDR3 is built from 15 residues. In germline, CDR1 is SGHRS, CDR2 YFSETQ. The CDR3 DNA is TGCGCCAGCAGCCACGGGAGGGGACTAGGGTACGAGCAGTACTTC. This codes for CASSHGRGLGYEQYF.

The chain uses TRBV5-1 and TRBJ2-7; 7 bases are shared with TRBD2. Germline CDR1 and CDR2: SGHRS and YFSETQ. The CDR3 spans 16 residues. The junction had 9 bases not matched to a gene; V was cut back by 1 base and J by 2 bases. The CDR3 loop reads CASSLIWLAEPYEQYF. For the CDR3, the DNA is TGCGCCAGCAGCTTGATCTGGCTAGCGGAACCCTACGAGCAGTACTTC.